This TCR beta chain was documented in a study of vaccination effects on CD4 cells after COVID-19. General study points: Cross-reaction with common cold coronaviruses was seen in only 1 of 255 vaccine-induced clones from healthy vaccinees. Late after vaccination, infection- and vaccine-induced clones showed marked clonal contraction.

The protocol was immunoSEQ multiplex PCR, while the TCRdb copy is restricted to in-frame clones and leaves out a portion. The sample records about 21,000 clones, over 60% being singletons. Sequencing in the ViraFEST assay came after antigen-specific CD4+ T cells had been expanded with viral peptide pools, which were used to stimulate PBMC. With roughly nine days of culture completed, CD4+ T cells were isolated. In the vaccine recipients, nucleocapsid antibodies were negative and there was no prior SARS-CoV-2 infection. Researchers reported culturing 2 million or so PBMC in each well, adding about 9.5 IU/ml IL-2 and 10 ug/ml peptides. Cultures got half-medium changes with IL-2 on days 3 and 7. This CDR3 is 15 amino acids long. Germline V gene sequence: CDR1 SGHRS, CDR2 YFSETQ. V lost 3 bases, J lost 6 bases, and 19 bases lay in between. This clone was seen a handful of times. Its cognate antigen is unknown.

The chain joins TRBV5-1 to TRBJ2-7; D is unresolved. This TCR derives from a human donor who received a COVID-19 vaccine. Specimen: CD4+ T cells from PBMCs cultured with HCoV-NL63 spike peptides, collected before COVID-19 vaccination. CDR3: CASSSRQGPPLEQYF. DNA of the CDR3: TGCGCCAGCAGCTCCCGACAAGGCCCGCCGCTCGAGCAGTACTTC.